The clone carrying this TCR beta chain has a count of ten or more. The data derive from a study of early T cells in non-severe SARS-CoV-2 infection. On the study more broadly: From unsorted whole blood, bulk RNA was sequenced, and the chains remained unpaired.

The CDR3 extends over 15 amino acids. Germline CDR1 is MNHEY and CDR2 is SMNVEV (reference sequence). Trimming stripped 8 bases from V and 0 bases from J, with 14 bases between. Individual cDNA molecules were tagged with unique molecular identifiers. Via MiXCR, TCRdb re-called the 5' RACE reads, giving one row per CDR3 protein. Of more than 65,000 distinct CDR3 sequences listed, roughly 4.9% are singletons. The TCR was taken from an adult who was a healthcare worker with PCR-confirmed SARS-CoV-2 infection or an uninfected control (not recorded which). The donor label of this sample is uncertain. The chain is built from TRBV27 and TRBJ1-5, with D uncertain. Source: whole blood, taken at baseline. The CDR3 region has the DNA TGTGCCAGCGGGAAACCGTTTTATAGCAATCAGCCCCAGCATTTT. This encodes CASGKPFYSNQPQHF.